The 24 T cell receptor beta chains presented below share a single source sample, sequenced in a study of PD-1 blockade in classical Hodgkin lymphoma. Exposure to brentuximab vedotin varied, and each patient had relapsed following autologous stem cell transplantation. Profiling relied on immunoSEQ multiplex PCR, and the TCRdb table lists in-frame clones only, not all of them. The sample yields roughly 40,000 clones, approximately 87% seen once. The sequences come from peripheral blood mononuclear cells (PBMCs), collected at baseline. The receptors were sampled from a human donor with classical Hodgkin lymphoma.

The chain is built from TRBV7-9 and TRBJ1-2; no clear D gene. V lost 3 bases to trimming and J lost 5 bases, with 7 bases between them. The germline CDR1 and CDR2 sequences are SEHNR and FQNEAQ (reference sequence). This CDR3 has 12 residues. CDR3 residues: CASSFLQYGYTF. DNA of the CDR3: TGTGCCAGCAGCTTCTTACAGTATGGCTACACCTTC.

The chain combines TRBV12-5 with TRBJ1-6; D ambiguous. Trimming took off 3 bases at V and 9 bases at J, with 6 bases between the two ends. Germline V gives CDR1 LGHNT, CDR2 FRNRAP. The length of the CDR3 is 12 residues. CDR3: CASGLNSSPLHF. CDR3 sequence (DNA): TGTGCTAGTGGTTTAAACAGTTCACCCCTCCACTTT.

The chain is built from TRBV11-2 and TRBJ2-2; D may be TRBD2 (5 bases). V lost 5 bases to trimming and J lost 6 bases, with 10 bases between them. This CDR3 is 13 amino acids long. Per germline, CDR1 SGHAT and CDR2 FQNNGV. For the CDR3, the DNA is TGTGCCAGCAGCCCGGACTTGGCCGGGGAGCTGTTTTTT. The encoded protein is CASSPDLAGELFF.

The gene calls are TRBV5-6 and TRBJ1-5, with unresolved D. The germline gives CDR1 SGHDT, CDR2 YYEEEE. The ends were cut back, 1 base at V and 4 bases at J, with 6 bases in the middle. This CDR3 is 13 amino acids long. The CDR3 coding sequence is TGTGCCAGCAGCTTGCAGTCTAATCAGCCCCAGCATTTT. It translates to CASSLQSNQPQHF.

This sequence joins TRBV7-2 and TRBJ2-5; 12 bases align to TRBD2. The germline V gene encodes CDR1 SGHTA and CDR2 FQGNSA. The CDR3 is 16 amino acids. The trim removed 2 bases at V and 2 bases at J, leaving 3 bases unmatched. CDR3: CASSLTLAGGQETQYF. The CDR3 nucleotides read TGTGCCAGCAGCTTAACTCTAGCGGGAGGGCAAGAGACCCAGTACTTC.

The chain links TRBV18 to TRBJ1-2; a weak D match, TRBD1 (6 bases). Between the trimmed V and J ends, which lost 3 bases and 7 bases, there was a span of 21 bases. The CDR3 totals 16 residues. The germline V gene encodes CDR1 KGHSH and CDR2 LQKENI. CDR3 amino acids: CASSPLFSGEVGGYTF. As DNA, the CDR3 is TGTGCCAGCTCACCTCTTTTTTCAGGGGAGGTTGGTGGCTACACCTTC.

This chain connects TRBV19 to TRBJ2-7; D possibly corresponds to TRBD1 (6 bases). CDR1 LNHDA and CDR2 SQIVND come from the germline V gene (reference sequence). This CDR3 contains 15 residues. With 6 bases removed from V and 2 bases from J, the gap between germline ends came to 17 bases. This CDR3 is CASSTGQSFTYEQYF. The CDR3 DNA follows: TGTGCCAGTAGCACCGGACAGTCGTTCACCTACGAGCAGTACTTC.

The chain combines TRBV4-3 with TRBJ2-1; D is uncertain. This CDR3 comprises 20 residues. Germline V lookup: CDR1 LGHNA, CDR2 YSLEER. Trimming left V 1 base short and J 5 bases short, with 27 bases between. The DNA of the CDR3 is TGCGCCAGCAGCCAAGTAAATGCCGCCAAGGCCACCGAAGGACACAATGAGCAGTTCTTC. It is translated as CASSQVNAAKATEGHNEQFF.

V and J are TRBV12-5 and TRBJ2-5, with TRBD1 matching 7 bases. The CDR3 covers 15 residues. V lost 4 bases and J lost 7; bases outside the gene matches: 12. Germline V CDR1 and CDR2: LGHNT, FRNRAP. The CDR3 here is CASGSLGQGVMTQYF. The CDR3 DNA reads TGTGCTAGTGGTTCCTTGGGGCAGGGGGTTATGACCCAGTACTTC. Combining the CDR3 with reference TRBV12-5 and TRBJ2-5 gives the whole variable domain DARVTQTPRHKVTEMGQEVTMRCQPILGHNTVFWYRQTMMQGLELLAYFRNRAPLDDSGMPKDRFSAEMPDATLATLKIQPSEPRDSAVYFCASGSLGQGVMTQYFGPGTRLLVL.

J is TRBJ2-3 and V is TRBV4-1, with D hard to call. The CDR3 has 13 amino acids. Between the trimmed V and J ends, which lost 0 bases and 4 bases, there was a span of 5 bases. Germline V gene lookup returns CDR1 MGHRA and CDR2 YSYEKL. The CDR3 DNA sequence: TGCGCCAGCAGCCAAGATCCGGCAGATACGCAGTATTTT. It translates to CASSQDPADTQYF.

As concerns this clone: At one end the junction does not follow the germline gene, possibly because of a read error. The rearrangement uses TRBV29-1 and TRBJ2-7; TRBD2 is a possible D gene (6 bases). The CDR3 covers 10 residues. CDR1 is SQVTM, CDR2 ANQGSEA, per germline. DNA for the CDR3: TGTGGGGGAGGCCCCTACGAGCAGTACTTC. This gives the protein CGGGPYEQYF.

This chain joins TRBV4-1 and TRBJ2-1; 8 bases line up with TRBD2. Germline values: CDR1 MGHRA, CDR2 YSYEKL. This CDR3 is built from 15 residues. Trimming at V came to 5 bases and at J to 7 bases, leaving 10 bases not matched to a gene. The DNA for the CDR3 is TGCGCCAGCAGCTCCAGCGGGAGTAGCGTTAATGAGCAGTTCTTC. Translating it yields CASSSSGSSVNEQFF.

This sequence joins TRBV7-3 and TRBJ1-1, with 7 bases matching TRBD1. Germline V gives CDR1 SGHTA, CDR2 FQGTGA. V shed 5 bases and J 5 bases; nucleotides not matched to a gene: 14. This CDR3 contains 16 residues. In DNA, the CDR3 is TGTGCCAGCAGCCCGACCCGGACAGGCGTGCGAACTGAAGCTTTCTTT. It yields the protein CASSPTRTGVRTEAFF. The entire variable domain, with the rest obtained from reference TRBV7-3 and TRBJ1-1, is as follows: GAGVSQTPSNKVTEKGKYVELRCDPISGHTALYWYRQSLGQGPEFLIYFQGTGAADDSGLPNDRFFAVRPEGSVSTLKIQRTERGDSAVYLCASSPTRTGVRTEAFFGQGTRLTVV.

This chain connects TRBV27 to TRBJ2-1; D not certain. Germline V gene lookup returns CDR1 MNHEY and CDR2 SMNVEV (reference sequence). V lost 3 bases and J lost 8, with 11 bases in between. This CDR3 is built from 13 residues. This chain's CDR3 is CASSFFKGYEQFF. The CDR3 region has the DNA TGTGCCAGCAGTTTTTTTAAGGGCTATGAGCAGTTCTTC.

The rearrangement links TRBV7-9 to TRBJ1-2, with 7 bases lining up with TRBD1. Germline V gene data show CDR1 as SEHNR and CDR2 as FQNEAQ (reference sequence). This CDR3 comprises 14 residues. V was pared by 1 base and J by 4 bases, with 3 bases of the junction left unmatched. For the CDR3, the DNA is TGTGCCAGCAGCTTAGGACAGGGCAGCTATGGCTACACCTTC. This encodes CASSLGQGSYGYTF.

The chain is built from TRBV6-5 and TRBJ2-7; 13 nucleotides match TRBD2. Germline V gives CDR1 MNHEY, CDR2 SVGAGI. The length of the CDR3 is 15 residues. The J segment lost 2 bases and the V segment lost 6 bases, leaving 4 bases of the junction unmatched. The CDR3: CASSRLAGGTYEQYF. The CDR3 DNA follows: TGTGCCAGCAGCCGACTAGCGGGAGGAACCTACGAGCAGTACTTC.

The chain joins TRBV6-5 to TRBJ1-2, with 9 bases that match TRBD1. Germline CDR1 is MNHEY and CDR2 is SVGAGI. This CDR3 spans 16 amino acids. Germline trimming cut 4 bases from V and 6 bases from J; bases unmatched to any gene: 12. CDR3 DNA: TGTGCCAGCAGTTCGAACCCGGGACAGGGAAGCGATGGCTACACCTTC. Translating it yields CASSSNPGQGSDGYTF.

The gene calls are TRBV2 and TRBJ2-1; the D is unclear. This CDR3 has 11 amino acids. V was pared by 6 bases and J by 3 bases, with 3 bases between. The germline gives CDR1 SNHLY, CDR2 FYNNEI. The CDR3 region is CASRGYNEQFF. The CDR3 DNA sequence: TGTGCCAGCAGAGGCTACAATGAGCAGTTCTTC.

The chain recombines TRBV6-5 with TRBJ2-7, with 9 bases aligning to TRBD1. The CDR3 has 16 amino acids. CDR1 and CDR2 from the germline V gene are MNHEY and SVGAGI. With 2 bases clipped from V and 3 bases from J, the junction kept 8 bases outside the gene matches. CDR3 sequence (DNA): TGTGCCAGCAGTTACAGGTGGTTGGGACAGGGCTACGAGCAGTACTTC. It is translated as CASSYRWLGQGYEQYF.

This clone was observed a single time. The chain carries TRBV7-2 and TRBJ2-2; no definite D call. The V and J ends lost 1 base and 0 bases respectively, with 9 bases between them. Germline V gene lookup returns CDR1 SGHTA and CDR2 FQGNSA. This CDR3 comprises 16 residues. The CDR3, as DNA: TGTACCAGCAGCTTAGTCCCAGCAGCGAACACCGGGGAGCTGTTTTTT. The encoded protein is CTSSLVPAANTGELFF. The full variable domain, in which reference TRBV7-2 and TRBJ2-2 provide the parts outside the CDR3, is GAGVSQSPSNKVTEKGKDVELRCDPISGHTALYWYRQSLGQGLEFLIYFQGNSAPDKSGLPSDRFSAERTGGSVSTLTIQRTQQEDSAVYLCTSSLVPAANTGELFFGEGSRLTVL.

This clone occurred a few times. The chain uses TRBV18 and TRBJ2-7, with D perhaps matching TRBD1 (6 bases). Germline lookup yields CDR1 KGHSH and CDR2 LQKENI. Trimming cost V 5 bases and J 0 bases, with 14 bases left between them. The CDR3 is 15 amino acids. The CDR3, as DNA: TGTGCCAGCTCAGGACAGTTCGTGAGCTCCTACGAGCAGTACTTC. Translating gives CASSGQFVSSYEQYF.

The gene calls are TRBV18 and TRBJ1-4; 7 nucleotides agree with TRBD1. The CDR3 extends over 15 amino acids. Germline V gene lookup returns CDR1 KGHSH and CDR2 LQKENI. Germline trimming cut 4 bases from V and 3 bases from J; bases unmatched to any gene: 5. CDR3 loop: CASSHSGTANEKLFF. The CDR3 region has the DNA TGTGCCAGCTCACATTCCGGGACAGCTAATGAAAAACTGTTTTTT.

The chain recombines TRBV19 with TRBJ2-7, with TRBD1 as a possible D gene (5 bases). The CDR3 is made up of 13 amino acids. Germline CDR1 LNHDA, CDR2 SQIVND (reference sequence). The V and J ends lost 1 base and 3 bases respectively, with 7 bases between them. The CDR3 DNA is TGTGCCAGTAGTATAGGACAGCTCTACGAGCAGTACTTC. Translating it yields CASSIGQLYEQYF.

This chain joins TRBV6-6 and TRBJ2-3; TRBD1 is a possible D gene (5 bases). From germline, CDR1 is MNHNY and CDR2 SVGAGI (reference sequence). V lost 0 bases, J lost 2 bases, and 12 bases lay in between. The CDR3 consists of 16 residues. CDR3 sequence (DNA): TGTGCCAGCAGTTACTCGACCCCCAGGGTCACAGATACGCAGTATTTT. This sequence encodes CASSYSTPRVTDTQYF.